These 7 T cell receptor beta chains were all obtained from the same sample, sequenced in a study of blood T cells in healthy people across ages (dated by TCRdb to the mid-2010s). The library was obtained by 5' RACE. Sequencing instrument: Illumina HiSeq 2500. The second PCR ran for about 7 to 11 cycles and used a J-beta primer mix along with a sample-barcoded 5' primer. TCRdb reran the public reads through fastp at Q25 and MiXCR, keeping productive beta chains. Every CDR3 protein is listed once, alongside the most common genes and DNA of its rows. For this sample the table gives 650,000 to 1,000,000 distinct CDR3 sequences, of which about 36% were detected only once. 10% to 15% of the sample rests with the top ten. What was sequenced was blood. The receptors were gathered from a man aged 18 to 30 in good health.

The chain couples TRBV5-1 to TRBJ2-3; TRBD2 matches at 7 bases. CDR3 length: 16 residues. Per germline, CDR1 SGHRS and CDR2 YFSETQ. After removal of 0 bases from V and 0 bases from J, the junction contained 4 bases not matched to a gene. The chain's CDR3 is CASSLALAESTDTQYF. The CDR3 nucleotides are TGCGCCAGCAGCTTGGCCCTAGCGGAAAGCACAGATACGCAGTATTTT.

The gene calls are TRBV7-6 and TRBJ2-7, with 10 positions matching TRBD2. Germline assignment: CDR1 SGHVS and CDR2 FNYEAQ. The CDR3 spans 15 residues. The V gene end was trimmed by 5 bases and the J gene end by 4 bases; junction bases not matched to a gene: 8. The CDR3 sequence is CASSVGPAGGYEQYF. As DNA, the CDR3 is TGTGCCAGCAGCGTAGGCCCAGCGGGGGGGTACGAGCAGTACTTC.

This clonotype was observed a handful of times. The chain uses TRBV5-5 and TRBJ2-5; no definite D call. Germline-derived CDR1 and CDR2 are SGHKS and YYEKEE (reference sequence). The CDR3 length is 13 residues. V lost 4 bases, J lost 4 bases, and 11 bases lay in between. The chain's CDR3 is CASSVFTGETQYF. As DNA, the CDR3 is TGTGCCAGCAGCGTCTTCACGGGAGAGACCCAGTACTTC.

This clonotype was found a few times. The chain links TRBV9 to TRBJ1-2, with D possibly being TRBD1 (5 bases). The V end was cut by 0 bases, the J end by 5 bases, with 14 bases between. Germline V gene data show CDR1 as SGDLS and CDR2 as YYNGEE. The CDR3 sequence is 15 residues long. CDR3 DNA: TGTGCCAGCAGCGTAGGAGGCGGGACTGCATATGGCTACACCTTC. Translating it yields CASSVGGGTAYGYTF. Full variable domain (remainder filled in from reference TRBV9 and TRBJ1-2): DSGVTQTPKHLITATGQRVTLRCSPRSGDLSVYWYQQSLDQGLQFLIQYYNGEERAKGNILERFSAQQFPDLHSELNLSSLELGDSALYFCASSVGGGTAYGYTFGSGTRLTVV.

V gene TRBV4-1 combines with J gene TRBJ2-2, with 8 nucleotides matching TRBD2. The germline gives CDR1 MGHRA, CDR2 YSYEKL. Trimming took 3 bases from V and 3 from J; bases not matched to a gene: 9. The CDR3 totals 17 residues. The CDR3 coding sequence is TGCGCCAGCAGCCACATAGGTAGCGGGGCTCACACCGGGGAGCTGTTTTTT. Residues: CASSHIGSGAHTGELFF.

This clonotype was detected a few times. The genes are TRBV12-3 or TRBV12-4 and TRBJ2-5; D is ambiguous. This CDR3 has 14 amino acids. The germline V and J ends were trimmed by 5 bases and 4 bases, with 14 bases remaining between them. CDR3 nucleotide sequence: TGTGCCAGCAGTGCAGACAACCAAGTAGAGACCCAGTACTTC. This codes for CASSADNQVETQYF.

The chain has TRBV20-1 and TRBJ2-7; D gene uncertain. The germline V gene encodes CDR1 DFQATT and CDR2 SNEGSKA (reference sequence). The CDR3 length is 13 residues. V dropped 1 base and J dropped 2 bases, with 9 bases sitting between them. In DNA, the CDR3 is TGCAGTGCTAGAGCGGGCTTCACCTACGAGCAGTACTTC. This codes for CSARAGFTYEQYF.